This is a list of T cell receptor beta chains from one sample in a study of response to subunit inactivated influenza vaccine. One entry per CDR3 protein, called by TCRdb with MiXCR from the RT-PCR reads. The sample has some 500,000 distinct CDR3 sequences, around 13% seen once. Sequencing was performed on PBMCs from blood, taken 45 days after vaccination. Receptor source: a man aged 50-60 years who received an inactivated influenza vaccine. CDR3s include the opening cysteine and the closing phenylalanine or tryptophan. The D gene is left open where the match is weak. Rows give clone size only sometimes, using once, few, many, or a class for an expanded clone.

J: TRBJ2-7
D: TRBD2
size: NA
V: TRBV9
CDR3: CSSSRGLAGMYEQYF
DNA: TGTTCCAGCAGCCGCGGACTAGCGGGAATGTACGAGCAGTACTTC

J: TRBJ2-1
D: NA
size: NA
V: TRBV7-8
CDR3: CASSSFLDTSRNEQFF
DNA: TGTGCCAGCAGCTCCTTCCTCGATACTAGCCGCAATGAGCAGTTCTTC

J: TRBJ2-7
D: NA
size: many
V: TRBV28
CDR3: CASSFPGQGTYEQYF
DNA: TGTGCCAGCAGTTTCCCCGGGCAGGGCACCTACGAGCAGTACTTC

J: TRBJ2-1
D: TRBD1
size: few
V: TRBV7-9
CDR3: CASSGPGTGDYNEQFF
DNA: TGTGCCAGCAGCGGGCCCGGGACAGGTGATTACAATGAGCAGTTCTTC

J: TRBJ2-2
D: TRBD1
size: NA
V: TRBV5-1
CDR3: CASSTGTGSVLNTGELFF
DNA: TGCGCCAGCAGCACAGGGACAGGGAGTGTGTTGAACACCGGGGAGCTGTTTTTT

J: TRBJ2-4
D: NA
size: NA
V: TRBV10-3
CDR3: CAISEVISLAKNIQYF
DNA: TGTGCCATCAGTGAGGTTATAAGCCTAGCCAAAAACATTCAGTACTTC

J: TRBJ1-1
D: TRBD1
size: few
V: TRBV7-2
CDR3: CASSFTTSDRAAFF
DNA: TGTGCCAGCAGCTTCACTACCTCGGACAGGGCGGCTTTCTTT

J: TRBJ2-1
D: NA
size: many
V: TRBV2
CDR3: CASKEGIAELNEQFF
DNA: TGTGCCAGCAAGGAAGGGATAGCGGAGCTCAATGAGCAGTTCTTC

J: TRBJ2-3
D: TRBD1
size: NA
V: TRBV7-2
CDR3: CASTDRGQTDTQYF
DNA: TGTGCCAGCACAGACAGGGGGCAAACAGATACGCAGTATTTT

J: TRBJ1-2
D: NA
size: many
V: TRBV4-2
CDR3: CASSQDKTPNYGYTF
DNA: TGTGCCAGCAGCCAAGATAAGACACCTAACTATGGCTACACCTTC

J: TRBJ2-5
D: NA
size: few
V: TRBV15
CDR3: CATSTEETQYF
DNA: TGTGCCACCAGCACAGAAGAGACCCAGTACTTC

J: TRBJ1-2
D: TRBD1
size: NA
V: TRBV5-1
CDR3: CASSTGTGATYGYTF
DNA: TGCGCCAGCAGCACGGGGACAGGAGCCACCTATGGCTACACCTTC

J: TRBJ2-5
D: TRBD2
size: NA
V: TRBV12-3/TRBV12-4
CDR3: CASSLGPSGGGWETQYF
DNA: TGTGCCAGCAGCCTGGGTCCTAGCGGGGGGGGTTGGGAGACCCAGTACTTC

J: TRBJ1-2
D: NA
size: few
V: TRBV20-1
CDR3: CSARDRRDAHRYTF
DNA: TGCAGTGCTAGAGATCGAAGGGACGCCCATCGCTACACCTTC

J: TRBJ1-2
D: NA
size: many
V: TRBV7-2
CDR3: CASSLVAGTLYGYTF
DNA: TGTGCCAGCAGCTTAGTGGCAGGGACCCTCTATGGCTACACCTTC

J: TRBJ1-2
D: NA
size: NA
V: TRBV4-1
CDR3: CASSLQDNYGYTF
DNA: TGCGCCAGCAGCCTCCAGGATAACTATGGCTACACCTTC

J: TRBJ2-6
D: NA
size: NA
V: TRBV20-1
CDR3: CSGASGANVLTF
DNA: TGCAGTGGAGCCTCTGGGGCCAACGTCCTGACTTTC

J: TRBJ2-2
D: NA
size: few
V: TRBV15
CDR3: CATSRRIDTGELFF
DNA: TGTGCCACCAGCAGGAGAATCGACACCGGGGAGCTGTTTTTT

J: TRBJ1-5
D: NA
size: few
V: TRBV7-2
CDR3: CASSLDGGASKPQHF
DNA: TGTGCCAGCAGCTTAGATGGGGGTGCCTCAAAGCCCCAGCATTTT

J: TRBJ2-7
D: NA
size: few
V: TRBV6-2/TRBV6-3
CDR3: CASSDRFTDEQYF
DNA: TGTGCCAGCAGCGACAGGTTTACGGACGAGCAGTACTTC

J: TRBJ1-1
D: TRBD1
size: few
V: TRBV6-1
CDR3: CASRPQGATEAFF
DNA: TGTGCCAGCAGACCTCAGGGGGCCACTGAAGCTTTCTTT

J: TRBJ2-7
D: TRBD1
size: medium-sized
V: TRBV12-3/TRBV12-4
CDR3: CASSLRTGGYEQYF
DNA: TGTGCCAGCAGCTTGAGGACAGGAGGCTACGAGCAGTACTTC

J: TRBJ2-7
D: TRBD1
size: NA
V: TRBV3-1
CDR3: CASSVRQGVTYEQYF
DNA: TGTGCCAGCAGCGTACGACAGGGGGTCACCTACGAGCAGTACTTC

J: TRBJ2-5
D: NA
size: many
V: TRBV7-9
CDR3: CASSRMGAGEEETQYF
DNA: TGTGCCAGCAGCAGGATGGGGGCAGGGGAAGAAGAGACCCAGTACTTC

J: TRBJ2-7
D: TRBD2
size: few
V: TRBV20-1
CDR3: CSADGGTSYEQYF
DNA: TGCAGTGCTGACGGGGGGACGTCCTACGAGCAGTACTTC

J: TRBJ1-5
D: TRBD1
size: few
V: TRBV7-2
CDR3: CASSLSGTGVQPQHF
DNA: TGTGCCAGCAGCCTCAGTGGGACAGGGGTTCAGCCCCAGCATTTT

J: TRBJ1-5
D: NA
size: many
V: TRBV12-3/TRBV12-4
CDR3: CASSEGGGNQPQHF
DNA: TGTGCCAGCAGCGAGGGGGGGGGCAATCAGCCCCAGCATTTT

J: TRBJ2-7
D: NA
size: few
V: TRBV10-3
CDR3: CAISEAQGSPYEQYF
DNA: TGTGCCATCAGTGAGGCACAGGGTAGCCCCTACGAGCAGTACTTC

J: TRBJ1-1
D: NA
size: few
V: TRBV29-1
CDR3: CSVQLDTTNTEAFF
DNA: TGCAGCGTACAACTCGACACCACGAACACTGAAGCTTTCTTT

J: TRBJ1-1
D: NA
size: NA
V: TRBV12-3/TRBV12-4
CDR3: CASSSPAPEAFF
DNA: TGTGCCAGCAGTTCACCGGCCCCTGAAGCTTTCTTT

J: TRBJ2-2
D: NA
size: NA
V: TRBV6-5
CDR3: CASILGHTNTGELFF
DNA: TGTGCCAGCATTCTCGGACATACGAACACCGGGGAGCTGTTTTTT

J: TRBJ1-2
D: NA
size: few
V: TRBV10-3
CDR3: CAIGPPGGGFNYGYTF
DNA: TGTGCCATCGGACCCCCGGGGGGAGGTTTTAACTATGGCTACACCTTC

J: TRBJ2-5
D: NA
size: NA
V: TRBV7-2
CDR3: CASSLSYDQETQYF
DNA: TGTGCCAGCAGCTTAAGTTACGACCAAGAGACCCAGTACTTC

J: TRBJ2-7
D: NA
size: NA
V: TRBV20-1
CDR3: CSASDSYEQYF
DNA: TGCAGTGCCTCGGACAGCTACGAGCAGTACTTC

J: TRBJ1-3
D: NA
size: NA
V: TRBV4-3
CDR3: CASSQDAVRLNSGNTIYF
DNA: TGCGCCAGCAGCCAAGACGCCGTCAGGCTCAACTCTGGAAACACCATATATTTT

J: TRBJ2-1
D: TRBD1
size: NA
V: TRBV20-1
CDR3: CSARDRQGLDNEQFF
DNA: TGCAGTGCTAGAGACCGACAGGGATTGGACAATGAGCAGTTCTTC

J: TRBJ1-2
D: NA
size: few
V: TRBV10-3
CDR3: CAISVGGQSYGYTF
DNA: TGTGCCATCAGTGTTGGGGGGCAGAGCTATGGCTACACCTTC

J: TRBJ2-7
D: TRBD1
size: few
V: TRBV7-9
CDR3: CASSLPPGGDRYEQYF
DNA: TGTGCCAGCAGCTTACCCCCAGGGGGCGACCGGTACGAGCAGTACTTC

J: TRBJ2-2
D: TRBD1
size: NA
V: TRBV6-4
CDR3: CASSRLGQGVGSSNTGELFF
DNA: TGTGCCAGCAGTCGACTGGGACAGGGGGTCGGTAGTTCGAACACCGGGGAGCTGTTTTTT

J: TRBJ1-3
D: NA
size: NA
V: TRBV10-3
CDR3: CAISGHEEVFIGNTIYF
DNA: TGTGCCATCAGTGGACACGAAGAGGTTTTCATAGGAAACACCATATATTTT

J: TRBJ2-3
D: NA
size: NA
V: TRBV4-3
CDR3: CASSQGRTGTSTDTQYF
DNA: TGCGCCAGCAGCCAAGGAAGGACTGGGACTAGCACAGATACGCAGTATTTT

J: TRBJ2-5
D: NA
size: few
V: TRBV6-5
CDR3: CASSLPSGGLIETQYF
DNA: TGTGCCAGCAGTTTACCTAGTGGGGGGCTGATAGAGACCCAGTACTTC

J: TRBJ2-5
D: NA
size: many
V: TRBV12-3/TRBV12-4
CDR3: CASRKGETQYF
DNA: TGTGCCAGCAGGAAGGGAGAGACCCAGTACTTC

J: TRBJ2-1
D: NA
size: few
V: TRBV12-3/TRBV12-4
CDR3: CASSFLGGEQFF
DNA: TGTGCCAGCAGTTTTTTGGGGGGAGAGCAGTTCTTC

J: TRBJ1-6
D: TRBD1
size: many
V: TRBV20-1
CDR3: CSARGDSSYNSPLHF
DNA: TGCAGTGCTAGGGGGGACAGCTCCTATAATTCACCCCTCCACTTT

J: TRBJ2-1
D: NA
size: NA
V: TRBV29-1
CDR3: CSVEGGGLPGTYNEQFF
DNA: TGCAGCGTGGAGGGGGGAGGGCTGCCGGGCACTTACAATGAGCAGTTCTTC

J: TRBJ2-2
D: NA
size: few
V: TRBV20-1
CDR3: CSARDLEGELFF
DNA: TGCAGTGCTAGAGATCTCGAGGGGGAGCTGTTTTTT

J: TRBJ2-1
D: TRBD2
size: few
V: TRBV12-3/TRBV12-4
CDR3: CASSMQRGGHNEQFF
DNA: TGTGCCAGCAGTATGCAGCGGGGGGGCCACAATGAGCAGTTCTTC

J: TRBJ2-1
D: NA
size: many
V: TRBV6-2/TRBV6-3
CDR3: CASTRQLGVGEQFF
DNA: TGTGCCAGCACCCGGCAACTAGGGGTCGGTGAGCAGTTCTTC

J: TRBJ2-3
D: TRBD2
size: NA
V: TRBV27
CDR3: CASSKGLAVSRDTQYF
DNA: TGTGCCAGCAGTAAGGGACTAGCGGTATCAAGGGATACGCAGTATTTT

J: TRBJ2-7
D: TRBD1
size: many
V: TRBV20-1
CDR3: CSARGDRGPYEQYF
DNA: TGCAGTGCTAGGGGGGACAGGGGGCCCTACGAGCAGTACTTC

J: TRBJ2-3
D: NA
size: few
V: TRBV6-6
CDR3: CASMRVNPDTQYF
DNA: TGTGCCAGCATGCGGGTTAACCCAGATACGCAGTATTTT

J: TRBJ2-7
D: NA
size: NA
V: TRBV6-2/TRBV6-3
CDR3: CASSRIEGFYEQYF
DNA: TGTGCCAGCAGTCGCATAGAAGGTTTCTACGAGCAGTACTTC

J: TRBJ2-2
D: NA
size: few
V: TRBV28
CDR3: CASSSRGGADTGELFF
DNA: TGTGCCAGCAGTTCGAGGGGGGGAGCTGACACCGGGGAGCTGTTTTTT

J: TRBJ2-6
D: TRBD2
size: few
V: TRBV5-1
CDR3: CASSLDGTSGSGANVLTF
DNA: TGCGCCAGCAGCTTGGACGGGACTAGCGGCTCTGGGGCCAACGTCCTGACTTTC

J: TRBJ1-1
D: NA
size: NA
V: TRBV29-1
CDR3: CSVDDSTLNTEAFF
DNA: TGCAGCGTAGATGACAGCACCCTGAACACTGAAGCTTTCTTT

J: TRBJ1-5
D: NA
size: NA
V: TRBV5-1
CDR3: CASSLEGRGQPQHF
DNA: TGCGCCAGCAGCTTGGAAGGTCGGGGACAGCCCCAGCATTTT